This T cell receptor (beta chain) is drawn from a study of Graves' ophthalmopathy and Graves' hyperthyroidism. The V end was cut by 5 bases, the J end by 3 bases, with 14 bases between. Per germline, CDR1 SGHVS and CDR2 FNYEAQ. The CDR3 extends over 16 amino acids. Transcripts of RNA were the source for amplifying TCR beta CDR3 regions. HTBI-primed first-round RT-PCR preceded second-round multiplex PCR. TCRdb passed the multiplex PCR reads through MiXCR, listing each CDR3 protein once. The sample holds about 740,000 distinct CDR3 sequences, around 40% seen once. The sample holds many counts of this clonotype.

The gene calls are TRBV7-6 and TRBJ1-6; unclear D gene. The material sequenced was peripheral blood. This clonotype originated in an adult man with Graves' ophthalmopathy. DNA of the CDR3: TGTGCCAGCAGCCCGAAGGGAGGGAACTATAATTCACCCCTCCACTTT. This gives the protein CASSPKGGNYNSPLHF.